The clone carrying this T cell receptor beta chain was seen more than once but under ten times. Its antigen is as yet unknown. Here immunoSEQ multiplex PCR was the method, and the copy in TCRdb shows in-frame clones only, minus some. The sample records around 110,000 clones, 85% to 90% being singletons. The sample originates from a study of T cell responses to AZD1222 COVID-19 vaccine. Whole-study context: Pooling of second doses given at about 4 or about 12 weeks was done. Study-wide findings and caveats: Across spike, vaccine-associated CD4 TCRs were found, dominant at 160-218 and 743-854. Donors were largely white British and mainly female; clonal diversity was possibly underestimated.

The V and J ends lost 6 bases and 1 base respectively, with 6 bases between them. Looked up from germline, CDR1 is ENHRY and CDR2 is SYGVKD. This CDR3 has 12 amino acids. The sample was peripheral blood, taken on day 0 of AZD1222 vaccination. This TCR was sampled from an adult in good health. The rearrangement links TRBV10-3 to TRBJ1-1; D not certain. CDR3 bases: TGTGCCATCAGAGATCAGAACACTGAAGCTTTCTTT. Protein: CAIRDQNTEAFF.